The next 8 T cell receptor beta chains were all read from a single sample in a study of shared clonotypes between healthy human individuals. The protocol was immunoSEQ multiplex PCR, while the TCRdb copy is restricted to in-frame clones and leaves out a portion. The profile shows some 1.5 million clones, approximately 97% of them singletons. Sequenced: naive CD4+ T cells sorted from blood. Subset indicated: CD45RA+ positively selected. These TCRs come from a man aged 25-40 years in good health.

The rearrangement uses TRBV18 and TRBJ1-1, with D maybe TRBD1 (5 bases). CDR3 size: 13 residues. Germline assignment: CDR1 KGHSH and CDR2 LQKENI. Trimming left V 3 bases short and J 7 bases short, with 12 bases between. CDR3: CASSPPGWNEAFF. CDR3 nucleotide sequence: TGTGCCAGCTCACCGCCAGGGTGGAATGAAGCTTTCTTT.

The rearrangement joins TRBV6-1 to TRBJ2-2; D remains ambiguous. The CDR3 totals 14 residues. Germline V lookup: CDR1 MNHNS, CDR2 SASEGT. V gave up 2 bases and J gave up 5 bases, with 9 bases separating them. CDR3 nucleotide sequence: TGTGCCAGCAGTGAACATGGGTCGACCGGGGAGCTGTTTTTT. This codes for CASSEHGSTGELFF.

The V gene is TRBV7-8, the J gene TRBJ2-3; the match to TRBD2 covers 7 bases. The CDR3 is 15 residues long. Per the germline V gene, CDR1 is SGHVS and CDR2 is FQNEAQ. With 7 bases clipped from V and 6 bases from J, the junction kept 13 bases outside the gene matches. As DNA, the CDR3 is TGTGCCAGCACCCAAGGGAGGGCCGACTGGGATACGCAGTATTTT. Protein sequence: CASTQGRADWDTQYF.

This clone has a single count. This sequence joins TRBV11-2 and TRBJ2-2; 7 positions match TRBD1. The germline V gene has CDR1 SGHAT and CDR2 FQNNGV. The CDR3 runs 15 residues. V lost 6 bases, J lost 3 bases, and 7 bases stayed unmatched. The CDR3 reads CASSSDRTYTGELFF. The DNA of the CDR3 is TGTGCCAGCAGTTCGGACAGGACTTACACCGGGGAGCTGTTTTTT.

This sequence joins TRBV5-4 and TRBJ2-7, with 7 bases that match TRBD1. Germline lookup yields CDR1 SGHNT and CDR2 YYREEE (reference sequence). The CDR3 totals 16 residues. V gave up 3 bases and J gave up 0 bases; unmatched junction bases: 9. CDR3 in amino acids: CASSSDSGTDSYEQYF. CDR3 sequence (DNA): TGTGCCAGCAGCTCCGATTCCGGGACAGACTCCTACGAGCAGTACTTC.

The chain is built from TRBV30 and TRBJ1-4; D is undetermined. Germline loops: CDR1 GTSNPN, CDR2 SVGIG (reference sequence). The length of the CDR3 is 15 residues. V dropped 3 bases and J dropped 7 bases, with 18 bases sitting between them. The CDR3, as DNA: TGTGCCTGGAGGCCCCCGGGGTCGAGAGGTGAAAAACTGTTTTTT. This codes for CAWRPPGSRGEKLFF.

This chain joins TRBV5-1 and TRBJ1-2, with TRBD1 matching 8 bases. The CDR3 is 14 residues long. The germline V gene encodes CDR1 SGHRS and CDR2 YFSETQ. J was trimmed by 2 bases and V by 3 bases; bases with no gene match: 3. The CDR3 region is CASSSDRANYGYTF. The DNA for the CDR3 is TGCGCCAGCAGCTCGGACAGGGCGAACTATGGCTACACCTTC.

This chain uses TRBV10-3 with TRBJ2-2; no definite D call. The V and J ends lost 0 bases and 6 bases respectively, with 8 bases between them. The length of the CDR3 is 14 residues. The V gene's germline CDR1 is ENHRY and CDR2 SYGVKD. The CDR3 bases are TGTGCCATCAGTGAGTCCGACCTGGCCGGGGAGCTGTTTTTT. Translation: CAISESDLAGELFF.